This TCR beta chain was identified during a study of cytomegalovirus exposure and HLA in healthy donors. Whole-study results and caveats: In a later analysis, an Asian-associated ancestry cluster reportedly showed fewer N-insertions than the roughly 690-donor mean.

With respect to this clone: As yet, its antigen is unknown.

V lost 0 bases and J 4 bases, leaving 12 bases between the germline ends. The CDR3 contains 15 residues. Per the germline V gene, CDR1 is MNHNY and CDR2 is SVGAGI (reference sequence). Researchers ran the PCR with 60 Vbeta and 13 Jbeta primers. Sequencing was performed with immunoSEQ multiplex PCR; in TCRdb, only in-frame clones are kept and a portion is missing. Of about 170,000 clones in the sample, roughly 76% were seen once. The chain carries TRBV6-6 and TRBJ1-1; D possibly corresponds to TRBD1 (5 bases). The clonotype comes from a male donor in good health and CMV-seronegative. Sequenced material: PBMCs. The CDR3 sequence: CASSYSWGRRTEAFF. In nucleotides, the CDR3 is TGTGCCAGCAGTTACTCGTGGGGGAGGCGCACTGAAGCTTTCTTT.